These 19 T cell receptor beta chains originate from one sample sequenced in a study of prognosis after radiotherapy for stage I lung cancer. With two-round multiplex PCR, TCR beta CDR3 sequences were amplified from genomic DNA. First-round PCR used primers specific to each TRBV and TRBJ gene. TCRdb re-called the multiplex PCR reads with MiXCR, one entry per CDR3 protein. Among about 19,000 distinct CDR3 sequences listed, roughly a quarter were seen once. The source material was PBMCs, sampled before or after stereotactic body radiation therapy (not recorded which). The receptors were sampled from a donor of 50 years or more with non-small cell lung cancer.

This clonotype is large (0.1 to 1%) in the sample. The DNA for the CDR3 is TGTGCCAGCAGTTACTCCCCACAGGGTGATGCTTTCTTT. It is translated as CASSYSPQGDAFF. V is TRBV6-5 and J is TRBJ1-1, with a possible D match to TRBD1 (6 bases). Germline CDR1 and CDR2: MNHEY and SVGAGI. Trimming took 0 bases from V and 11 from J, leaving 13 bases between them. The CDR3 totals 13 residues.

By sample share, this clonotype is medium-sized (0.01 to 0.1%). This chain connects TRBV12-3 or TRBV12-4 to TRBJ2-1; 12 bases map to TRBD2. V trimming: 5 bases; J trimming: 7 bases; junction bases outside the gene matches: 9. The CDR3 consists of 16 residues. DNA of the CDR3: TGTGCCAGCAGTGACCCTAGCGGGAGGGCCTCGAATGAGCAGTTCTTC. This sequence encodes CASSDPSGRASNEQFF.

There are many counts of this clonotype. J is TRBJ2-7 and V is TRBV27; 7 nucleotides agree with TRBD2. Trimming removed 2 bases from V and 4 bases from J; junction bases left unmatched: 5. CDR3 size: 14 residues. Germline V CDR1 and CDR2: MNHEY, SMNVEV (reference sequence). CDR3 sequence (DNA): TGTGCCAGCAGTTTAAGTGGGGGGGGGTACGAGCAGTACTTC. It codes for CASSLSGGGYEQYF.

V usage is TRBV4-3 and J usage is TRBJ2-3, with D perhaps TRBD2 (6 bases). The CDR3 has 16 residues. From germline, CDR1 is LGHNA and CDR2 YSLEER. V shed 0 bases and J shed 1 base, with 11 bases lying between them. The CDR3 sequence: CASSQDSWEGTDTQYF. The DNA for the CDR3 is TGCGCCAGCAGCCAAGATTCGTGGGAGGGCACAGATACGCAGTATTTT.

This clonotype was observed at least ten times. The J gene is TRBJ1-2, the V gene TRBV3-2; the DNA was not used to check the table's D call, TRBD1. TRBV3-2 is designated a pseudogene. The CDR3 covers 15 residues. The CDR3 region has the DNA TGTGCCAGCAGCCAAGATTTGGCAGGGACCTATGGCTACACCTTC. This encodes CASSQDLAGTYGYTF.

This clonotype was observed at least ten times. This chain joins TRBV6-1 and TRBJ1-1, with D perhaps matching TRBD1 (6 bases). Germline CDR1 MNHNS, CDR2 SASEGT. V lost 5 bases and J lost 7, with 14 bases in between. CDR3 length: 13 amino acids. The CDR3 loop reads CASSNSRGFEAFF. In DNA form, the CDR3 reads TGTGCCAGCAGTAACAGCAGGGGTTTTGAAGCTTTCTTT.

This clonotype was counted at least ten times. The V call is TRBV5-1, the J call TRBJ2-3; 14 positions agree with TRBD2. CDR1 and CDR2 (germline): SGHRS, YFSETQ. The CDR3 contains 19 residues. V was pared by 4 bases and J by 2 bases, with 12 bases of the junction left unmatched. CDR3 sequence reads: CASSPAGTSGRRFTDTQYF. DNA of the CDR3: TGCGCCAGCAGCCCAGCCGGGACTAGCGGGAGAAGGTTCACAGATACGCAGTATTTT.

CDR3 amino acids: CASSPEEDREYEQYF. In nucleotides, the CDR3 is TGTGCCAGCAGCCCCGAAGAGGACAGGGAGTACGAGCAGTACTTC. V gene TRBV5-5 combines with J gene TRBJ2-7, with 8 bases matching TRBD1. The V gene end was trimmed by 4 bases and the J gene end by 4 bases; junction bases not matched to a gene: 10. Germline assignment: CDR1 SGHKS and CDR2 YYEKEE (reference sequence). This CDR3 spans 15 amino acids.

This clonotype was detected many times. The chain employs TRBV5-1 and TRBJ2-1, with D possibly matching TRBD2 (6 bases). V gave up 6 bases and J gave up 2 bases, with 12 bases separating them. This CDR3 region has 14 residues. Germline V gene data show CDR1 as SGHRS and CDR2 as YFSETQ. CDR3 in amino acids: CASTEAGTYNEQFF. The CDR3, as DNA: TGCGCCAGCACGGAAGCGGGCACCTACAATGAGCAGTTCTTC.

This clonotype has at least ten counts. The J gene is TRBJ2-3, the V gene TRBV12-3 or TRBV12-4, with D perhaps matching TRBD2 (5 bases). The CDR3 has 13 residues. The V gene lost 2 bases and the J gene lost 5 bases, with 8 bases spanning the gap. CDR3 sequence (DNA): TGTGCCAGCAGTTTAATAGCGAAAGATACGCAGTATTTT. Translating it yields CASSLIAKDTQYF.

On this clonotype: This may stem from a read error, because a much larger clone lies one nucleotide away. The V and J genes are TRBV5-6 and TRBJ2-7; 7 bases agree with TRBD1. V was pared by 5 bases and J by 12 bases, with 11 bases of the junction left unmatched. The CDR3 loop spans 12 amino acids. The germline gives CDR1 SGHDT, CDR2 YYEEEE. In DNA form, the CDR3 reads TGTGCCAGCAGGGTACTACAGGGGAGTAGGTACTTC. Translated: CASRVLQGSRYF.

Comments on this clonotype: This likely came from a read error, as a far larger clone is one base away. This sequence joins TRBV7-8 and TRBJ2-2; TRBD1 might be the D (6 bases). The germline V gene encodes CDR1 SGHVS and CDR2 FQNEAQ. Trimming took 7 bases from V and 3 from J, leaving 18 bases between them. The CDR3 spans 16 residues. CDR3 DNA sequence: TGTGCCAGCATCCCCCGCGTCAGGGGTTACACCGGGGAGCTGTTTTTT. This encodes CASIPRVRGYTGELFF.

This clonotype was recorded at least ten times. The chain joins TRBV7-6 to TRBJ1-2; D uncertain. The CDR3 totals 13 residues. Germline V gives CDR1 SGHVS, CDR2 FNYEAQ. Trimming cost V 2 bases and J 7 bases, with 11 bases left between them. CDR3 sequence: CASSLSRDLGYTF. CDR3 sequence (DNA): TGTGCCAGCAGCTTAAGCCGGGATCTTGGCTACACCTTC.

A word on this clonotype: A clone one base away is much larger, so this may be a read error. V and J are TRBV6-1 and TRBJ2-5, with 7 nucleotides matching TRBD2. Germline V gene lookup returns CDR1 MNHNS and CDR2 SASEGT. The CDR3 is 17 amino acids. Here the CDR3 reads CASSEGEGWGDQKTQYF. CDR3 nucleotides: TGTGCCAGCAGTGAAGGGGAGGGGTGGGGTGACCAAAAGACCCAGTACTTC.

This clonotype was seen many times. DNA of the CDR3: TGTGCCAGCAGTTACTCAGGGACCTCTGGGGCCAACGTCCTGACTTTC. It encodes CASSYSGTSGANVLTF. The rearrangement joins TRBV6-5 to TRBJ2-6; D tentatively fits TRBD1 or TRBD2 (5 bases each). Germline lookup yields CDR1 MNHEY and CDR2 SVGAGI. The CDR3 contains 16 residues. The V end lost 0 bases, the J end lost 0 bases, and 6 bases lay between the germline ends.

This clonotype came up many times. The genes are TRBV7-2 and TRBJ2-5, with D unresolved. The germline V gene has CDR1 SGHTA and CDR2 FQGNSA. This CDR3 comprises 13 residues. Trimming shortened V by 5 bases and J by 3 bases, and 10 bases separated the two germline ends. For the CDR3, the DNA is TGTGCCAGCAGCCCTGATCTGGAAGAGACCCAGTACTTC. Translated: CASSPDLEETQYF. Full variable domain (remainder filled in from reference TRBV7-2 and TRBJ2-5): GAGVSQSPSNKVTEKGKDVELRCDPISGHTALYWYRQSLGQGLEFLIYFQGNSAPDKSGLPSDRFSAERTGGSVSTLTIQRTQQEDSAVYLCASSPDLEETQYFGPGTRLLVL.

This rearrangement joins TRBV5-1 to TRBJ2-1, with TRBD2 as a possible D gene (6 bases). This CDR3 spans 17 amino acids. The V and J ends lost 4 bases and 8 bases respectively, with 25 bases between them. Germline values: CDR1 SGHRS, CDR2 YFSETQ. CDR3 sequence (DNA): TGCGCCAGCAGCCCAAGCTCCGCGCGCGGGACGGGCGATGAGCAGTTCTTC. Amino acid sequence: CASSPSSARGTGDEQFF.

In its sample, this clonotype was seen many times. The chain combines TRBV14 with TRBJ1-2, with TRBD1 identical over 9 bases. There are 13 residues in the CDR3. V lost 4 bases to trimming and J lost 8 bases; unmatched junction nucleotides: 5. CDR1 and CDR2 (germline): SGHDN, FVKESK. CDR3 DNA sequence: TGTGCCAGCAGCCGGGACAGGGAATTGGGCTACACCTTC. Encoded protein: CASSRDRELGYTF.

The gene calls are TRBV4-1 and TRBJ2-7; maybe TRBD2 (6 bases). Germline CDR1 and CDR2: MGHRA and YSYEKL. CDR3 length: 18 residues. The germline V and J ends were trimmed by 4 bases and 1 base, with 23 bases remaining between them. The chain's CDR3 is CASSRDASTSRRSYEQYF. In nucleotides, the CDR3 is TGCGCCAGCAGCCGCGACGCAAGCACTAGCCGGAGGTCCTACGAGCAGTACTTC.